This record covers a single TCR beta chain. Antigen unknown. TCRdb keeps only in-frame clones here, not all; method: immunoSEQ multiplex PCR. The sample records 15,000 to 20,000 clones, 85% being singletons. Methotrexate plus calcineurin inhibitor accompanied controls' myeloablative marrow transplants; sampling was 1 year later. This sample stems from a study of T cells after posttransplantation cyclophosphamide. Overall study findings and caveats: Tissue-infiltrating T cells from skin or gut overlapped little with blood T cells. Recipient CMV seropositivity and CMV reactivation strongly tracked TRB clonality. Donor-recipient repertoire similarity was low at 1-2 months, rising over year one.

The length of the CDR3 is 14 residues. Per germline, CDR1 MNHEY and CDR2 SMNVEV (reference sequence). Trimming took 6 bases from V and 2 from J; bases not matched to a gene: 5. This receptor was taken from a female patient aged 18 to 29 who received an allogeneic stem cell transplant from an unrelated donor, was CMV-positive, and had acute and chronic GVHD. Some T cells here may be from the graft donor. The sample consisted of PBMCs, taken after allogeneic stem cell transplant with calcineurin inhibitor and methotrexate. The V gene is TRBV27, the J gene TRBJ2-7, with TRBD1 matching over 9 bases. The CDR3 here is CASRGQGSPYEQYF. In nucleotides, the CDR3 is TGTGCCAGCAGGGGACAGGGCTCCCCCTACGAGCAGTACTTC.